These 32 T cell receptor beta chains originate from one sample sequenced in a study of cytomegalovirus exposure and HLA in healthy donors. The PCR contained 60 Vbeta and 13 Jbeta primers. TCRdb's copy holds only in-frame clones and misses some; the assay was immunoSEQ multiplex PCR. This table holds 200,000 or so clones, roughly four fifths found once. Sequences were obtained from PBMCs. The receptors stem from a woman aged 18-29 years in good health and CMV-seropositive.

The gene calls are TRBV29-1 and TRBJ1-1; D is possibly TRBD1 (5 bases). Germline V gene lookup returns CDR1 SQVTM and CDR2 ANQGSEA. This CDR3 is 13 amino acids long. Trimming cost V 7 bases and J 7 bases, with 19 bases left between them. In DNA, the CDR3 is TGCAGCGGTGGCCCCCCTGGGGGACTTGAAGCTTTCTTT. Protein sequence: CSGGPPGGLEAFF.

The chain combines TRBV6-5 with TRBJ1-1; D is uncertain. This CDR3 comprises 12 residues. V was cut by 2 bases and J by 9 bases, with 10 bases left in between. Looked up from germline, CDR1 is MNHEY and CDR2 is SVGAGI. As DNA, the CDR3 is TGTGCCAGCAGTTACGGCGGGGTCAAAGCTTTCTTT. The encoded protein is CASSYGGVKAFF.

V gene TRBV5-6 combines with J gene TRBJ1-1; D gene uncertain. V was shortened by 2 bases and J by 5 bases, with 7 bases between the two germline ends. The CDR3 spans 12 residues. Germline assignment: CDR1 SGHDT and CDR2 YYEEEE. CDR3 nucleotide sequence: TGTGCCAGCAGCTTCGGTGCTACTGAAGCTTTCTTT. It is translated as CASSFGATEAFF.

CDR3 nucleotide sequence: TGCGCCAGCAGCTTCGCGGGGAGCACAGATACGCAGTATTTT. Its protein is CASSFAGSTDTQYF. The genes are TRBV5-1 and TRBJ2-3; possibly TRBD2 for D (6 bases). CDR1 is SGHRS and CDR2 is YFSETQ in the germline V gene. The CDR3 totals 14 residues. V gave up 2 bases and J gave up 0 bases, with 7 bases separating them.

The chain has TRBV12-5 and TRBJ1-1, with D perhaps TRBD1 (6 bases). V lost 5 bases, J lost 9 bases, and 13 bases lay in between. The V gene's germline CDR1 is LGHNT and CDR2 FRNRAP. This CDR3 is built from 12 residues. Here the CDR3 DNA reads TGTGCTAGTGGTCAACGGGGGGGCCAAGCTTTCTTT. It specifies CASGQRGGQAFF.

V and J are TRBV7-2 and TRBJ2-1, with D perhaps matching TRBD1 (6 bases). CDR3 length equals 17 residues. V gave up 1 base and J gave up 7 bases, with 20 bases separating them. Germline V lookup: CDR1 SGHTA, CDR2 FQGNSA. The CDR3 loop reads CASSLGGVGAWGNEQFF. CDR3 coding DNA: TGTGCCAGCAGCTTAGGAGGGGTGGGGGCCTGGGGGAATGAGCAGTTCTTC. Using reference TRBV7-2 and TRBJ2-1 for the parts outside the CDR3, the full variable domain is GAGVSQSPSNKVTEKGKDVELRCDPISGHTALYWYRQSLGQGLEFLIYFQGNSAPDKSGLPSDRFSAERTGGSVSTLTIQRTQQEDSAVYLCASSLGGVGAWGNEQFFGPGTRLTVL.

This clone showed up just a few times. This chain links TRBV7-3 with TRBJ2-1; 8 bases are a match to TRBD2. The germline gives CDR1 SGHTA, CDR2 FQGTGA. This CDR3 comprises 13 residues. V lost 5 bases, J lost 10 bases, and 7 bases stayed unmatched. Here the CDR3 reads CASSRWRGAEQFF. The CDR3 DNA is TGTGCCAGCAGCCGCTGGCGGGGGGCAGAGCAGTTCTTC.

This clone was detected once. This CDR3 is CASSNDRDVFNYGYTF. As DNA, the CDR3 is TGTGCCAGCAGTAACGACAGGGACGTTTTTAACTATGGCTACACCTTC. The chain is built from TRBV28 and TRBJ1-2, with 7 bases that match TRBD1. CDR1 is MDHEN and CDR2 is SYDVKM in the germline V gene. The length of the CDR3 is 16 residues. Trimming removed 5 bases from V and 1 base from J; junction bases left unmatched: 10.

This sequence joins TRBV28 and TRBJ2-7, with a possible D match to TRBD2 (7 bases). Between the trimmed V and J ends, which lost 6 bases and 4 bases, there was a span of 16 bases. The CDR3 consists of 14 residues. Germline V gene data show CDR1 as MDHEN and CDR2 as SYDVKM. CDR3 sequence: CASREGGAGYEQYF. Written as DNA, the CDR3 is TGTGCCAGCAGAGAGGGGGGGGCCGGGTACGAGCAGTACTTC.

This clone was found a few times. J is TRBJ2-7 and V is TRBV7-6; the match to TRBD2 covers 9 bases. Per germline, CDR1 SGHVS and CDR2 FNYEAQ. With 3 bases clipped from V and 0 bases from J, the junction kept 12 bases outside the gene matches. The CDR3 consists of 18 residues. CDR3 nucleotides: TGTGCCAGCAGCTTGGTCCTAGCGGGGACTACGAGCTCCTACGAGCAGTACTTC. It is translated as CASSLVLAGTTSSYEQYF.

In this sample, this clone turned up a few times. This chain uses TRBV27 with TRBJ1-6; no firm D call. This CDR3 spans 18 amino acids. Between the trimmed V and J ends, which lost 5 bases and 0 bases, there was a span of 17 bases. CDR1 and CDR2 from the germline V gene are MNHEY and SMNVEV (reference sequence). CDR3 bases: TGTGCCAGCAGTGCCTCTGGGGAGGCGAGCTCCTATAATTCACCCCTCCACTTT. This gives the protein CASSASGEASSYNSPLHF.

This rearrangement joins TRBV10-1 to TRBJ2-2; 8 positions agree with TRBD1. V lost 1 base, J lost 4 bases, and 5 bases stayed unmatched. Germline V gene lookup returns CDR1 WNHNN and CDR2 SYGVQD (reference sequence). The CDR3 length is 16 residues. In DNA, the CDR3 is TGCGCCAGCAGTGAGTTTGTGACAGGGGTCACCGGGGAGCTGTTTTTT. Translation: CASSEFVTGVTGELFF.

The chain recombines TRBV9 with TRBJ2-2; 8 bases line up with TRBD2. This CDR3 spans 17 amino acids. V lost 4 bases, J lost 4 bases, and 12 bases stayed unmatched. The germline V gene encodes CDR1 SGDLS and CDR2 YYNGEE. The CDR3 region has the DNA TGTGCCAGCAGCCTCGCCCCGGGGGGGCGGGTCACCGGGGAGCTGTTTTTT. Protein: CASSLAPGGRVTGELFF.

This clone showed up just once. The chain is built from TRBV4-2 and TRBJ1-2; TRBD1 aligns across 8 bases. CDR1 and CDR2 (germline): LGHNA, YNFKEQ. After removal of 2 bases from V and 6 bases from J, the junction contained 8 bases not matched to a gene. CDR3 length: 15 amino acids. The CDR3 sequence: CASSQLIRGRDGYTF. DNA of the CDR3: TGTGCCAGCAGCCAACTCATCAGGGGGCGCGATGGCTACACCTTC.

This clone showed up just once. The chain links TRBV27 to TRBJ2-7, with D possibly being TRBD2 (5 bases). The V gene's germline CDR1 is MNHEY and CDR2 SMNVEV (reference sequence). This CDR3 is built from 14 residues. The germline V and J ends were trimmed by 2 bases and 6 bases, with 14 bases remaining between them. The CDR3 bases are TGTGCCAGCAGTTTACGGGGTAGATTGTCCGAGCAGTACTTC. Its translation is CASSLRGRLSEQYF.

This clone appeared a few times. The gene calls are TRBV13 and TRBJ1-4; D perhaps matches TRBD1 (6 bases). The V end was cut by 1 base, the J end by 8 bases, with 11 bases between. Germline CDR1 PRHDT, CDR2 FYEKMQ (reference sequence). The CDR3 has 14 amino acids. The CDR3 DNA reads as TGTGCCAGCAGCTTAGTCGGGACAATGGAAAAACTGTTTTTT. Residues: CASSLVGTMEKLFF. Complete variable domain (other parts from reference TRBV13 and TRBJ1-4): AAGVIQSPRHLIKEKRETATLKCYPIPRHDTVYWYQQGPGQDPQFLISFYEKMQSDKGSIPDRFSAQQFSDYHSELNMSSLELGDSALYFCASSLVGTMEKLFFGSGTQLSVL.

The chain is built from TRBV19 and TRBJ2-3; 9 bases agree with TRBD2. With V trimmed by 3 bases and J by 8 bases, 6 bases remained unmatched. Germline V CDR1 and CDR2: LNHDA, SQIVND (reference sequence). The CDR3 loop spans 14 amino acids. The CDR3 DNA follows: TGTGCCAGTAGTATGTTAGCGGGGGTAGGTACGCAGTATTTT. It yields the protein CASSMLAGVGTQYF. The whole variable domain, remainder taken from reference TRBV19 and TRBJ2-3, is DGGITQSPKYLFRKEGQNVTLSCEQNLNHDAMYWYRQDPGQGLRLIYYSQIVNDFQKGDIAEGYSVSREKKESFPLTVTSAQKNPTAFYLCASSMLAGVGTQYFGPGTRLTVL.

The CDR3 here is CASSPQGAADTQYF. CDR3 DNA sequence: TGTGCCAGCAGCCCACAGGGGGCGGCAGATACGCAGTATTTT. The chain recombines TRBV7-9 with TRBJ2-3; 9 bases are shared with TRBD1. This CDR3 region has 14 residues. Looked up from germline, CDR1 is SEHNR and CDR2 is FQNEAQ (reference sequence). The ends lost 5 bases at V and 4 bases at J; junction bases unmatched: 4. Using reference TRBV7-9 and TRBJ2-3 for the parts outside the CDR3, the full variable domain is DTGVSQNPRHKITKRGQNVTFRCDPISEHNRLYWYRQTLGQGPEFLTYFQNEAQLEKSRLLSDRFSAERPKGSFSTLEIQRTEQGDSAMYLCASSPQGAADTQYFGPGTRLTVL.

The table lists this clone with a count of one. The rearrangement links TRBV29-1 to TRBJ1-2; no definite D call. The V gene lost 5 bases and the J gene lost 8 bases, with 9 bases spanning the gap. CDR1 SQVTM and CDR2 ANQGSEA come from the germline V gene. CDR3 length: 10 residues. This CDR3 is CSVPSGGYTF. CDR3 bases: TGCAGCGTTCCCTCCGGGGGCTACACCTTC.

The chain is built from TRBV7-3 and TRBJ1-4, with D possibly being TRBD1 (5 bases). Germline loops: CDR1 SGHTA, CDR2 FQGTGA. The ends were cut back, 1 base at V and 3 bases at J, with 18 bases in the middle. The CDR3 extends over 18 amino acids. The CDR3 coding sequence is TGTGCCAGCAGCTTAAGGGTACCGGGGGTGGGTGCTAATGAAAAACTGTTTTTT. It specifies CASSLRVPGVGANEKLFF.

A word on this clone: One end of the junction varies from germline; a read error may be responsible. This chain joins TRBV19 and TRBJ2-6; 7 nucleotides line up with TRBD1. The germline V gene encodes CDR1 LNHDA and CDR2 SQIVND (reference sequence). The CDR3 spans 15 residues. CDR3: CASRQGSSGANGLTF. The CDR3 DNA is TGTGCCAGTCGACAGGGAAGCTCTGGGGCCAACGGCCTGACTTTC.

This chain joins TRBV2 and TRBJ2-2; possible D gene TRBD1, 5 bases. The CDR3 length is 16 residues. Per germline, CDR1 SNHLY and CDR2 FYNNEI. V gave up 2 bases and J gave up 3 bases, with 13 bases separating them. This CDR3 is CASSELGQVYTGELFF. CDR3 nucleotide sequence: TGTGCCAGCAGTGAACTGGGGCAGGTTTACACCGGGGAGCTGTTTTTT. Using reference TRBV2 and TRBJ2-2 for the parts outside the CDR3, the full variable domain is EPEVTQTPSHQVTQMGQEVILRCVPISNHLYFYWYRQILGQKVEFLVSFYNNEISEKSEIFDDQFSVERPDGSNFTLKIRSTKLEDSAMYFCASSELGQVYTGELFFGEGSRLTVL.

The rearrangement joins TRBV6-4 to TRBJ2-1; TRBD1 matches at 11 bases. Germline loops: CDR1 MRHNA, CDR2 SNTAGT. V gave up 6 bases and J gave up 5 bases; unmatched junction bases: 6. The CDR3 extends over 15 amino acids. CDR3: CASSPGTGGNNEQFF. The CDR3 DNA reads TGTGCCAGCAGCCCCGGGACAGGGGGAAACAATGAGCAGTTCTTC.

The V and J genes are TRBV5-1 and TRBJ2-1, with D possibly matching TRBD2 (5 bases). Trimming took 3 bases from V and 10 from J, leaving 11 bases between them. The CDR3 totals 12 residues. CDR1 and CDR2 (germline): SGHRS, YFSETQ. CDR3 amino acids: CASSSLREEQFF. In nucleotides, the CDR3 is TGCGCCAGCAGCTCGTTGAGGGAGGAGCAGTTCTTC.

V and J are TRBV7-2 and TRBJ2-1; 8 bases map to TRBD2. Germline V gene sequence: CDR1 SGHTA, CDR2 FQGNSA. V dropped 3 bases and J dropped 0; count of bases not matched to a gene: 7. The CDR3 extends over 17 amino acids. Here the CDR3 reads CASSLLQRGSSYNEQFF. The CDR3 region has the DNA TGTGCCAGCAGCTTGCTCCAGCGGGGGAGCTCCTACAATGAGCAGTTCTTC.

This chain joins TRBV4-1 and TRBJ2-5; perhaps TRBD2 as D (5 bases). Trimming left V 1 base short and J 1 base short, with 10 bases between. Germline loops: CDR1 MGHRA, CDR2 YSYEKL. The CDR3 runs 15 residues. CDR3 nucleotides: TGCGCCAGCAGCCAAGTCGGGAAATCCCAAGAGACCCAGTACTTC. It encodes CASSQVGKSQETQYF.

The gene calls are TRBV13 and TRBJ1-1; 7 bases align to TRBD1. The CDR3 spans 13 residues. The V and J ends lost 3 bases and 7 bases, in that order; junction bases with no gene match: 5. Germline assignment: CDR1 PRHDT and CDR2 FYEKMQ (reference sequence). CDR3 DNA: TGTGCCAGCAGCTTCCCGGGACAGATTGAAGCTTTCTTT. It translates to CASSFPGQIEAFF.

Written as DNA, the CDR3 is TGTGCTAGTGGTTTGGGGTACAGGGGCCCCAACCCATATAGCAATCAGCCCCAGCATTTT. Translating it yields CASGLGYRGPNPYSNQPQHF. The chain carries TRBV12-5 and TRBJ1-5, with 7 positions matching TRBD1. The CDR3 runs to 20 residues. The germline CDR1 and CDR2 sequences are LGHNT and FRNRAP. V was clipped by 1 base and J by 0 bases; unmatched bases: 15.

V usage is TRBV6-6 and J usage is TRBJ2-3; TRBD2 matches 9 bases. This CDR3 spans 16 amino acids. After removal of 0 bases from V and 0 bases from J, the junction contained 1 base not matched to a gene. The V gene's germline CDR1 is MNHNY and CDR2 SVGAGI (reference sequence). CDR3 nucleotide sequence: TGTGCCAGCAGTTACTCAGCGGGGGGAAGCACAGATACGCAGTATTTT. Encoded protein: CASSYSAGGSTDTQYF.

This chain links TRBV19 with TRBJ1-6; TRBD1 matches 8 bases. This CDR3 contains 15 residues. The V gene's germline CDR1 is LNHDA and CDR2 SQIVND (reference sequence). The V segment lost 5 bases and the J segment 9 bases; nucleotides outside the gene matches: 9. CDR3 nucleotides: TGTGCCAGTAGTCGGGCTGGACAGGGTGGTTCACCCCTCCACTTT. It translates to CASSRAGQGGSPLHF.

Here the CDR3 reads CASTESAVEKLFF. CDR3 nucleotide sequence: TGTGCCAGTACGGAGAGTGCAGTAGAAAAACTGTTTTTT. This sequence joins TRBV19 and TRBJ1-4; no firm D call. Trimming took 7 bases from V and 8 from J, leaving 14 bases between them. The CDR3 consists of 13 residues. CDR1 is LNHDA and CDR2 is SQIVND in the germline V gene (reference sequence). Together with reference TRBV19 and TRBJ1-4, the CDR3 gives the full variable domain: DGGITQSPKYLFRKEGQNVTLSCEQNLNHDAMYWYRQDPGQGLRLIYYSQIVNDFQKGDIAEGYSVSREKKESFPLTVTSAQKNPTAFYLCASTESAVEKLFFGSGTQLSVL.

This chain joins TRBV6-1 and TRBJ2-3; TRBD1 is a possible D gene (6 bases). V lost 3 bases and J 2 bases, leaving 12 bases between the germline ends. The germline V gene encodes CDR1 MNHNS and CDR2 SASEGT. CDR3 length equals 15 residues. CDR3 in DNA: TGTGCCAGCAGTGACAGGGGCTTCGACACAGATACGCAGTATTTT. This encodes CASSDRGFDTDTQYF.